Here is one T cell receptor (beta chain) with its context. What it recognizes is unknown. This record belongs to a study of identical twins' blood T cells. Whole-study findings and limits: Abundant TCRbeta CDR3s overlapped more between twins than with unrelated donors. Mainly, cloneset size products determined shared clonotypes, twins included.

Germline V lookup: CDR1 LNHDA, CDR2 SQIVND (reference sequence). V was pared by 5 bases and J by 3 bases, with 14 bases between. The CDR3 spans 15 residues. Sample barcodes were added at both library ends during cDNA synthesis. TCRdb re-called the 5' RACE reads through MiXCR, storing one row per CDR3 protein. This sample has 350,000 to 400,000 distinct CDR3 sequences, with roughly 27% found just once. Six healthy women, forming three identical twin pairs, donated samples. The source of this sequence is a woman aged 18-49 years in good health. Material: PBMCs. The chain employs TRBV19 and TRBJ2-1; the D gene could be TRBD1 or TRBD2 (5 bases each). The CDR3 DNA reads TGTGCCAGTAGTCAGCCCGGGACGGTCTACAATGAGCAGTTCTTC. Translating gives CASSQPGTVYNEQFF.